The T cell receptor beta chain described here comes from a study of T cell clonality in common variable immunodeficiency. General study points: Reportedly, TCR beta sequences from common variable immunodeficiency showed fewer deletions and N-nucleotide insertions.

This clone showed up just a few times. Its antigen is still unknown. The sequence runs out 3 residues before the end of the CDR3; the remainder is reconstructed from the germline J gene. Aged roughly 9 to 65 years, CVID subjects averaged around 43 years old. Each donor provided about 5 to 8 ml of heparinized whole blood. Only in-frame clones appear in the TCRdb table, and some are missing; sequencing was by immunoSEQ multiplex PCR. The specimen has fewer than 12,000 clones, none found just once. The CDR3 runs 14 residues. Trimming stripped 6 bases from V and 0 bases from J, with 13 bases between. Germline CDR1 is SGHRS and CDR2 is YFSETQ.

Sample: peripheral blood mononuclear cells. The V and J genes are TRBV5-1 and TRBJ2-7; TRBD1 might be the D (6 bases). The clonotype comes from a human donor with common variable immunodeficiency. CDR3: CASTQGQISYEQYF. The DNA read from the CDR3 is TGCGCCAGCACCCAAGGACAGATCTCCTACGAG.